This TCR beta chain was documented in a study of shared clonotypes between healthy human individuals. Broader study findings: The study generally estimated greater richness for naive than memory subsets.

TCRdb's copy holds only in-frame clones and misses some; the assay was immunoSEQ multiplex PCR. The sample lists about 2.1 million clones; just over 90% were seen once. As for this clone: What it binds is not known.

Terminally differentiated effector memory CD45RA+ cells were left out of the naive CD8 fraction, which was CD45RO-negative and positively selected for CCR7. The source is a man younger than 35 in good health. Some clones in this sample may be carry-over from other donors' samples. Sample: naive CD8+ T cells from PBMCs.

The CDR3 coding sequence is TGCGCCAGTGGACACCGGGACAGGGTGGACAATGAGCAGTTCTTC. Protein: CASGHRDRVDNEQFF. The genes are TRBV10-2 and TRBJ2-1; 9 bases map to TRBD1. From germline, CDR1 is WSHSY and CDR2 SAAADI. The CDR3 is made up of 15 amino acids. Unmatched junction bases numbered 11, after V lost 9 bases and J lost 5 bases.